This T cell receptor beta chain came from a study of regulatory T cells in long-lasting Graves disease (TCRdb year 2021). Background on the whole study: Patients with newly diagnosed Graves' disease had been on antithyroid drugs for under 3 months. TCR sequencing covered around 13 persistent and roughly 20 newly diagnosed Graves' disease patients, 33 samples in total. The study was registered as a clinical trial and conducted in China. Patients with persistent Graves' disease were compared with patients with newly diagnosed Graves' disease using TCR sequencing and RNA sequencing of peripheral blood. Beyond this particular receptor, the publication reports: The authors acknowledged the small sample size as a limitation that may reduce accuracy. Persistent patients shared more public clonotypes among themselves (2,741) than newly diagnosed patients did (about 970). Preferential use of TRBV28, TRBJ1-2 and TRBJ2-5 was observed in persistent disease, whereas TRBV20-1 and TRBJ2-1 were favored in newly diagnosed disease. Sequencing and analysis were limited to the TCR beta chain. Lower TCR Shannon entropy and fewer highly expanded clones were observed in persistent Graves' disease patients than in newly diagnosed patients, which suggested clonal expansion. Peripheral blood alone was examined, since thyroid tissue, which constituted the primary lesion, could not be accessed.

Taken from cysteine to phenylalanine, the CDR3 has 13 residues. The kept DNA is CDR3 alone, 39 bases in frame from the first base. The trim is 4 bases for V and 0 bases for J, with a gap of 9 bases between the germline ends. The germline V gene (reference sequence) specifies GTSNPN as CDR1 and SVGIG as CDR2. Preparation of the library involved multiplex PCR. Instrument on record: Illumina HiSeq 4000. TCR beta libraries were built with iRepertoire HTBI primers and Arm-PCR amplification of CDR3 regions. Before sequencing, the PCR products went through gel purification. The study's own analysis went as follows. A total of fewer than 65 TRBV and under 15 TRBJ segments were identified across samples and were used for gene usage analysis of CDR3 amino acid clonotypes. COPE and FqMerger were used to merge filtered high-quality paired reads into contigs. BLAST was used to align contigs to IMGT TRBV, TRBD and TRBJ reference genes, and CDR3 was defined according to IMGT. Any clonotype with a frequency above 0.1% was counted as a highly expanded clone. Shannon entropy was used to measure repertoire diversity, and the Gini coefficient was used to measure V-J evenness. A clonotype was considered public if more than one individual shared it. Through fastp at Q25 and MiXCR, TCRdb rebuilt clones from the public reads, retaining in-frame beta chains. Every CDR3 protein is listed once, alongside the most common genes and DNA of its rows. None of the V and J calls come from the authors' own analysis; TCRdb made them. For this sample there are roughly 350,000 distinct CDR3 sequences; 16% appear just once. The top ten clones comprise less than 35% of the sample.

What this sample's time point label stands for: newly diagnosed GD, antithyroid drugs for less than 3 months. For both TCR sequencing and RNA sequencing, RNA was extracted from PBMCs in TRIzol. The diagnosis of Graves' disease was made according to American Thyroid Association guidelines. The patients came from an endocrinology department in Xi'an, China. Each patient gave about 9.1 milliliters of peripheral blood, collected in an EDTA anticoagulant tube. Ficoll Paque Plus density gradient separation was used to isolate PBMCs, and no further T cell sorting was done. An Agilent 2100 Bioanalyzer and agarose gel were used to check RNA quality, and a NanoDrop 2000 was used to measure RNA concentration. This clonotype has ten or more counts. The antigen it recognizes is unknown. Base-call qualities are not available, and no considerably larger clone is one nucleotide away. These same records also appear under a second study, on T cells in Graves' hyperthyroidism and ophthalmopathy. That second report states: Graves' hyperthyroidism was defined as stable when no progression to ophthalmopathy occurred over 18 months of follow-up. Hyperthyroidism patients were aged 18 to 65 years and newly diagnosed, with disease duration of less than 2 months. The study excluded patients with uncontrolled infections, other autoimmune diseases, pregnancy or lactation. Clinical symptoms, serum thyroxine and TRAb, thyroid ultrasound, and orbital computed tomography formed the basis for the diagnoses. A first-round RT-PCR of the TCR CDR3 used the HTBI primer set with the Qiagen OneStep RT-PCR kit. Most expanded thyroid clonotypes (frequency above 0.001) were also detected in blood, a finding suggesting that blood repertoires may reflect thyroid immune responses. A model built on a 13 V-J signature distinguished ophthalmopathy from stable hyperthyroidism, reaching 87.88% sensitivity and 81% to 83% specificity in cross-validation and 80%/75% in testing. In validation, the model predicted progression to ophthalmopathy with 55% to 71% sensitivity and 72% to 75% specificity, a median of about 6 months before onset. To identify TCR V-J signatures that set the groups apart, the researchers used a discovery cohort of 90 to 100 patients, made up of 40 to 45 with Graves' ophthalmopathy and 55 to 65 with stable Graves' hyperthyroidism. Prospective prediction of ophthalmopathy was tested in an independent validation cohort of 18 to 20 hyperthyroidism patients and 15 to 17 patients who later progressed to ophthalmopathy. For training and testing, the 95 to 100 patients in the discovery cohort were randomly divided in a 7:3 ratio. Thyroid tissue and blood T-cell repertoires from six Graves' hyperthyroidism patients were also compared in the study. After blood sampling, hyperthyroidism patients were treated with methimazole at a starting dose of 30 mg daily, and ophthalmopathy patients were treated with high-dose intravenous methylprednisolone. A second multiplex PCR round built the libraries, followed by size selection and purification. Paired-end sequencing of the libraries was performed with 100 bp reads on an Illumina HiSeq2000. SOAPnuke was used to process the raw data, removing reads that contained adapters or uncalled bases, had a mean Phred below 15, or lacked an exact match to the constant primer or identifier. COPE v1.2.5 was used to merge the high-quality paired reads, and each unique nucleotide sequence was defined as a clonotype. MiTCR v1.1 was used to align clonotypes to the IMGT TRBV, TRBD and TRBJ reference segments. The analysis was restricted to V-J combinations with a frequency above 0.0001, which together covered just over 98% of the repertoires. The TCS score was defined as the ratio of F50 (clonal expansion) to E x V (chaos), calculated using BLOSUM62-based TCRdist between CDR3 peptides within each V-J. Welch's t-statistics and random forest reduced some 510 V-J features to about 12, which were used in a naive Bayes classifier (R e1071). Sample size was not statistically predetermined, and blinding of investigators to group allocation was not performed. The paper describes TCR Vbeta CDR3 sequencing of more than 120 peripheral blood samples, made up of some 42 ophthalmopathy patients, some 76 hyperthyroidism patients and roughly 17 progressor patients.

Here the chain combines TRBV30 and TRBJ1-1; the D gene lacks a confident call. Specimen: peripheral blood mononuclear cells (PBMCs), collected at new diagnosis, from a patient treated with antithyroid drugs. The TCR was taken from a man in his forties or fifties with Graves disease. Donor details come from another sample of the same person, matched by shared clones. The CDR3 protein: CAWTRALNTEAFF. Here is the DNA: TGTGCCTGGACCCGAGCGTTGAACACTGAAGCTTTCTTT.